Shown below are 13 T cell receptor beta chains from a single sample sequenced in a study of shared clonotypes between healthy human individuals. Assay: immunoSEQ multiplex PCR; the TCRdb copy retains only in-frame clones and omits some. The sample includes approximately 2,300,000 clones, around 92% of them seen just once. Material: naive CD4+ T cells from PBMCs. Subset meaning: CD45RA+ positively selected. The origin of the receptors is a man younger than 30 in good health. Some clones in this sample may be carry-over from other donors' samples.

The rearrangement joins TRBV30 to TRBJ1-5, with D perhaps matching TRBD1 (5 bases). V was cut by 0 bases and J by 3 bases, with 9 bases left in between. The CDR3 spans 14 residues. Germline lookup yields CDR1 GTSNPN and CDR2 SVGIG (reference sequence). CDR3 amino acids: CAWSVSGHNQPQHF. CDR3 DNA sequence: TGTGCCTGGAGTGTATCAGGGCACAATCAGCCCCAGCATTTT.

This chain joins TRBV10-2 and TRBJ1-2, with 10 bases identical to TRBD1. The CDR3 is 16 residues long. The germline V gene has CDR1 WSHSY and CDR2 SAAADI. Trimming cost V 0 bases and J 8 bases; bases outside gene matches: 9. The CDR3 DNA reads TGCGCCAGCAGTGAGTCGACGGGACAGGGGAGCCGGGGCTACACCTTC. Translation: CASSESTGQGSRGYTF.

This chain joins TRBV5-5 and TRBJ2-7; a weak D match, TRBD1 (5 bases). Per germline, CDR1 SGHKS and CDR2 YYEKEE (reference sequence). The CDR3 runs to 15 residues. With 3 bases removed from V and 0 bases from J, the gap between germline ends came to 13 bases. The CDR3 nucleotides are TGTGCCAGCAGCTGGAACAGGTGGAGCTCCTACGAGCAGTACTTC. Translated: CASSWNRWSSYEQYF.

This clone has just one count. This sample includes further DNA sequences coding for the same CDR3. V is TRBV18 and J is TRBJ1-2; D is ambiguous. CDR1 KGHSH and CDR2 LQKENI come from the germline V gene. The V gene lost 3 bases and the J gene lost 0 bases, with 8 bases spanning the gap. The CDR3 spans 14 residues. The CDR3 spells CASSPGRANYGYTF. DNA for the CDR3: TGTGCCAGCTCACCCGGTCGAGCTAACTATGGCTACACCTTC. Variable domain in full (rest from reference TRBV18 and TRBJ1-2): NAGVMQNPRHLVRRRGQEARLRCSPMKGHSHVYWYRQLPEEGLKFMVYLQKENIIDESGMPKERFSAEFPKEGPSILRIQQVVRGDSAAYFCASSPGRANYGYTFGSGTRLTVV.

The genes are TRBV4-1 and TRBJ1-3; D is possibly TRBD1 (6 bases). The germline V gene encodes CDR1 MGHRA and CDR2 YSYEKL. Trimming removed 2 bases at V and 4 bases at J, with 12 bases between. This CDR3 has 15 residues. CDR3 nucleotides: TGCGCCAGCAGCCAACCCTACAGGGCCGGAAACACCATATATTTT. Its translation: CASSQPYRAGNTIYF.

The rearrangement joins TRBV28 to TRBJ1-2, with D perhaps matching TRBD1 (5 bases). The germline CDR1 and CDR2 sequences are MDHEN and SYDVKM. This CDR3 region has 13 residues. The V and J ends lost 10 bases and 2 bases respectively, with 14 bases between them. DNA of the CDR3: TGTGCCACCAGGGCGCAGGGAAACTATGGCTACACCTTC. Protein sequence: CATRAQGNYGYTF.

The gene calls are TRBV9 and TRBJ2-1, with 15 bases that match TRBD2. The CDR3 loop spans 16 amino acids. The V segment lost 4 bases and the J segment 7 bases; nucleotides outside the gene matches: 6. Looked up from germline, CDR1 is SGDLS and CDR2 is YYNGEE. CDR3 sequence reads: CASSLTGTSGRNEQFF. As DNA, the CDR3 is TGTGCCAGCAGCTTAACCGGGACTAGCGGGAGGAATGAGCAGTTCTTC.

This clone was counted only a few times. The chain joins TRBV6-1 to TRBJ1-2; maybe TRBD1 (5 bases). Germline V gene data show CDR1 as MNHNS and CDR2 as SASEGT. Between the trimmed V and J ends, which lost 7 bases and 7 bases, there was a span of 13 bases. This CDR3 contains 12 residues. The CDR3 coding sequence is TGTGCCAGCACAGGGAGGATGTTTGGCTACACCTTC. This sequence encodes CASTGRMFGYTF.

This chain uses TRBV21-1 with TRBJ2-7; TRBD1, as called in the table, went unchecked against the DNA. TRBV21-1 is reported as a pseudogene. The CDR3 is made up of 17 amino acids. CDR3 amino acids: CASSKGGIPGQSYEQYF. CDR3 nucleotide sequence: TGTGCCAGCAGCAAAGGAGGTATTCCGGGACAGAGCTACGAGCAGTACTTC.

This clone came up once. The chain joins TRBV5-1 to TRBJ2-2; D not resolved. Germline CDR1 reads SGHRS; CDR2 reads YFSETQ. With 0 bases removed from V and 0 bases from J, the gap between germline ends came to 12 bases. The CDR3 is 17 amino acids. CDR3 sequence reads: CASSLVTGNANTGELFF. The DNA for the CDR3 is TGCGCCAGCAGCTTGGTTACTGGGAACGCGAACACCGGGGAGCTGTTTTTT. The full variable domain, its missing parts supplied by reference TRBV5-1 and TRBJ2-2, is KAGVTQTPRYLIKTRGQQVTLSCSPISGHRSVSWYQQTPGQGLQFLFEYFSETQRNKGNFPGRFSGRQFSNSRSEMNVSTLELGDSALYLCASSLVTGNANTGELFFGEGSRLTVL.

The chain carries TRBV6-1 and TRBJ2-1, with D perhaps matching TRBD2 (5 bases). Trimming pared 3 bases from V and 5 bases from J, leaving 11 bases between. This CDR3 spans 14 amino acids. Germline CDR1 is MNHNS and CDR2 is SASEGT. CDR3 protein: CASSEGSGHNEQFF. DNA of the CDR3: TGTGCCAGCAGTGAGGGCAGCGGCCACAATGAGCAGTTCTTC.

The chain is built from TRBV2 and TRBJ2-7; 10 bases align to TRBD2. Germline CDR1 SNHLY, CDR2 FYNNEI. Trimming removed 7 bases from V and 4 bases from J; junction bases left unmatched: 7. The CDR3 is made up of 14 amino acids. The CDR3 loop is CASTLAGVGYEQYF. CDR3 DNA sequence: TGTGCCAGCACCCTAGCGGGAGTGGGGTACGAGCAGTACTTC.

V gene TRBV6-5 combines with J gene TRBJ2-1, with TRBD1 identical over 7 bases. The CDR3 sequence is 14 residues long. The germline CDR1 and CDR2 sequences are MNHEY and SVGAGI. The junction had 9 bases not matched to a gene; V was cut back by 7 bases and J by 6 bases. The CDR3 is CASIETGSPNEQFF. The DNA for the CDR3 is TGTGCCAGCATAGAGACAGGGAGTCCCAATGAGCAGTTCTTC.